These 31 T cell receptor beta chains came from one sample sequenced in a study of CD8+ T cells in alopecia areata. The treatment is: oral pan-JAK inhibitor, 5-10 mg twice daily. cDNA prepared by RNA extraction and subsequent reverse transcription served as the template for sequencing. Assay: immunoSEQ multiplex PCR; the TCRdb copy retains only in-frame clones and omits some. Among some 120,000 clones listed, around 60% were seen once. Sequenced material: CD4+ T cells sorted from blood, taken at week 4, from a patient treated with tofacitinib. These receptors were taken from a human donor with alopecia areata.

The chain uses TRBV5-6 and TRBJ1-4; no definite D call. This CDR3 has 14 residues. CDR1 SGHDT and CDR2 YYEEEE come from the germline V gene. Trimming removed 0 bases at V and 2 bases at J, with 5 bases between. The CDR3 spells CASSLVGTNEKLFF. The CDR3, as DNA: TGTGCCAGCAGCTTGGTAGGGACTAATGAAAAACTGTTTTTT.

The chain has TRBV13 and TRBJ1-5; no definite D call. The CDR3 is 15 residues long. The germline V and J ends were trimmed by 1 base and 2 bases, with 9 bases remaining between them. The germline V gene has CDR1 PRHDT and CDR2 FYEKMQ (reference sequence). This chain's CDR3 is CASSLAGIGNQPQHF. The CDR3 region has the DNA TGTGCCAGCAGCTTAGCAGGTATAGGCAATCAGCCCCAGCATTTT.

This clone has more than one count but fewer than ten. V and J are TRBV15 and TRBJ1-1; TRBD1 matches 10 bases. The V gene end was trimmed by 0 bases and the J gene end by 8 bases; junction bases not matched to a gene: 6. Germline assignment: CDR1 LNHNV and CDR2 YYDKDF (reference sequence). This CDR3 has 15 amino acids. In DNA, the CDR3 is TGTGCCACCAGCAGAGATCCGGGACAGGGGTCCGAAGCTTTCTTT. It translates to CATSRDPGQGSEAFF.

This clone was counted between two and nine times. The chain carries TRBV28 and TRBJ1-3; D remains unclear. The CDR3 loop spans 15 amino acids. CDR1 MDHEN and CDR2 SYDVKM come from the germline V gene. V lost 2 bases and J 4 bases, leaving 12 bases between the germline ends. The CDR3 loop reads CASSLPLVSGNTIYF. CDR3 DNA sequence: TGTGCCAGCAGTTTACCACTGGTGAGCGGAAACACCATATATTTT.

Only a few counts were recorded for this clone. This chain uses TRBV25-1 with TRBJ2-7, with 7 positions matching TRBD2. The J segment lost 4 bases and the V segment lost 2 bases, leaving 5 bases of the junction unmatched. The CDR3 has 14 residues. Germline V gene sequence: CDR1 MGHDK, CDR2 SYGVNS. For the CDR3, the DNA is TGTGCCAGCAGTGAACCGGGAGGAGGGTACGAGCAGTACTTC. As protein: CASSEPGGGYEQYF.

V and J are TRBV2 and TRBJ1-5; no definite D call. The V and J ends lost 5 bases and 7 bases respectively, with 12 bases between them. Germline V gene lookup returns CDR1 SNHLY and CDR2 FYNNEI. The CDR3 covers 13 residues. The CDR3 DNA reads TGTGCCAGCAGTTCCCCCACGGGACAGCCCCAGCATTTT. Protein: CASSSPTGQPQHF.

The CDR3 protein is CASSLAGDSGNTIYF. The DNA for the CDR3 is TGCGCCAGCAGCTTGGCAGGCGACTCTGGAAACACCATATATTTT. The rearrangement uses TRBV5-1 and TRBJ1-3; D remains ambiguous. V dropped 0 bases and J dropped 0 bases, with 7 bases sitting between them. The CDR3 length is 15 residues. Per germline, CDR1 SGHRS and CDR2 YFSETQ. The full variable domain, rest sourced from reference TRBV5-1 and TRBJ1-3, is KAGVTQTPRYLIKTRGQQVTLSCSPISGHRSVSWYQQTPGQGLQFLFEYFSETQRNKGNFPGRFSGRQFSNSRSEMNVSTLELGDSALYLCASSLAGDSGNTIYFGEGSWLTVV.

The gene calls are TRBV10-3 and TRBJ2-6; possibly TRBD1 or TRBD2 for D (5 bases each). Per germline, CDR1 ENHRY and CDR2 SYGVKD. Trimming removed 4 bases at V and 0 bases at J, with 7 bases between. This CDR3 spans 15 amino acids. The CDR3 DNA sequence: TGTGCCATCAGTGGGGACCTCTCTGGGGCCAACGTCCTGACTTTC. Amino acid sequence: CAISGDLSGANVLTF.

The V and J genes are TRBV19 and TRBJ2-2; maybe TRBD1 (6 bases). The CDR3 totals 14 residues. V was trimmed by 6 bases and J by 4 bases, leaving 12 bases between them. Germline lookup yields CDR1 LNHDA and CDR2 SQIVND (reference sequence). The DNA for the CDR3 is TGTGCCAGTAGCCTACAGGGAAGCACCGGGGAGCTGTTTTTT. Translated, it gives CASSLQGSTGELFF.

This clone was detected once. This sequence joins TRBV29-1 and TRBJ2-7; D is undetermined. Germline V gene sequence: CDR1 SQVTM, CDR2 ANQGSEA. Trimming removed 3 bases from V and 1 base from J, with 10 bases in between. The CDR3 runs 13 residues. CDR3 in amino acids: CSVDLGSSYEQYF. The DNA for the CDR3 is TGCAGCGTTGATTTGGGCAGTTCCTACGAGCAGTACTTC.

In DNA, the CDR3 is TGCGCCAGCAGCTTGGCCGTCTCGGGGAATGGCTACACCTTC. Encoded protein: CASSLAVSGNGYTF. The chain carries TRBV5-1 and TRBJ1-2; D not resolved. CDR1 is SGHRS and CDR2 is YFSETQ in the germline V gene. V was clipped by 0 bases and J by 6 bases, with 12 bases between them. The CDR3 is made up of 14 amino acids.

The chain joins TRBV7-2 to TRBJ2-5, with D unclear. The germline V gene has CDR1 SGHTA and CDR2 FQGNSA. The CDR3 length is 13 residues. V lost 10 bases and J 5 bases, leaving 17 bases between the germline ends. CDR3: CATAAPTSETQYF. CDR3 bases: TGTGCCACCGCTGCCCCAACTTCGGAGACCCAGTACTTC.

The V call is TRBV9, the J call TRBJ2-1, with 16 bases fitting TRBD2. The CDR3 is made up of 14 amino acids. V shed 4 bases, J shed 15 bases, and the junction held 7 bases outside the gene matches. Germline CDR1 SGDLS, CDR2 YYNGEE. In DNA form, the CDR3 reads TGTGCCAGCAGCCCCGGGACTAGCGGGGGGGCCGTGTTCTTC. It yields the protein CASSPGTSGGAVFF. Using reference TRBV9 and TRBJ2-1 for the parts outside the CDR3, the full variable domain is DSGVTQTPKHLITATGQRVTLRCSPRSGDLSVYWYQQSLDQGLQFLIQYYNGEERAKGNILERFSAQQFPDLHSELNLSSLELGDSALYFCASSPGTSGGAVFFGPGTRLTVL.

This clone was seen more than once but under ten times. The chain couples TRBV30 to TRBJ1-2; TRBD1 agrees at 7 bases. The junction had 9 bases not matched to a gene; V was cut back by 5 bases and J by 0 bases. The CDR3 runs to 15 residues. In germline, CDR1 is GTSNPN, CDR2 SVGIG (reference sequence). DNA of the CDR3: TGTGCCTGGGTGCCCACCGGGACAGCTAACTATGGCTACACCTTC. It yields the protein CAWVPTGTANYGYTF.

The rearrangement joins TRBV7-2 to TRBJ2-2; D is possibly TRBD2 (5 bases). The CDR3 spans 16 residues. Trimming removed 2 bases at V and 1 base at J, with 11 bases between. Looked up from germline, CDR1 is SGHTA and CDR2 is FQGNSA. CDR3 bases: TGTGCCAGCAGCTTACTCGGGGTGCAGAACACCGGGGAGCTGTTTTTT. Translation gives CASSLLGVQNTGELFF.

The rearrangement joins TRBV25-1 to TRBJ2-5, with D possibly TRBD2 on 6 matching bases. Germline V CDR1 and CDR2: MGHDK, SYGVNS. The CDR3 covers 15 residues. Trimming left V 6 bases short and J 2 bases short, with 16 bases between. CDR3 region: CASSWSGEPQETQYF. CDR3 nucleotide sequence: TGTGCCAGCAGCTGGTCGGGGGAGCCACAAGAGACCCAGTACTTC.

The chain carries TRBV19 and TRBJ1-1, with 11 bases aligning to TRBD1. V dropped 4 bases and J dropped 4; count of bases not matched to a gene: 2. Germline V gene data show CDR1 as LNHDA and CDR2 as SQIVND (reference sequence). The CDR3 has 14 residues. The CDR3 DNA reads TGTGCCAGTAGTACCGGGACAGGGGGCACTGAAGCTTTCTTT. Amino acids: CASSTGTGGTEAFF.

This chain links TRBV7-8 with TRBJ2-3, with D unresolved. Germline values: CDR1 SGHVS, CDR2 FQNEAQ. Trimming pared 3 bases from V and 6 bases from J, leaving 7 bases between. There are 12 residues in the CDR3. The CDR3: CASSFFGDTQYF. The CDR3 DNA sequence: TGTGCCAGCAGCTTTTTTGGTGATACGCAGTATTTT.

The rearrangement joins TRBV2 to TRBJ2-3; 9 bases match TRBD2. Looked up from germline, CDR1 is SNHLY and CDR2 is FYNNEI. The CDR3 spans 16 residues. V lost 0 bases to trimming and J lost 5 bases; unmatched junction nucleotides: 6. CDR3 in amino acids: CASSEALAGDGDTQYF. CDR3 nucleotide sequence: TGTGCCAGCAGTGAAGCTTTAGCGGGGGATGGAGATACGCAGTATTTT. Filled out from reference TRBV2 and TRBJ2-3, the complete variable domain reads EPEVTQTPSHQVTQMGQEVILRCVPISNHLYFYWYRQILGQKVEFLVSFYNNEISEKSEIFDDQFSVERPDGSNFTLKIRSTKLEDSAMYFCASSEALAGDGDTQYFGPGTRLTVL.

V gene TRBV29-1 combines with J gene TRBJ1-2; D is unclear. The CDR3 is made up of 12 amino acids. Germline values: CDR1 SQVTM, CDR2 ANQGSEA. V was cut by 3 bases and J by 7 bases, with 12 bases left in between. The CDR3 region is CSVDTGSSGYTF. As DNA, the CDR3 is TGCAGCGTTGATACGGGGAGCAGTGGCTACACCTTC.

The chain carries TRBV7-3 and TRBJ1-2; 8 bases map to TRBD1. Germline V lookup: CDR1 SGHTA, CDR2 FQGTGA. The length of the CDR3 is 13 residues. The trim removed 3 bases at V and 4 bases at J, leaving 1 base unmatched. The chain's CDR3 is CASSFGTGYGYTF. CDR3 nucleotides: TGTGCCAGCAGCTTTGGGACAGGCTATGGCTACACCTTC.

CDR3 bases: TGTGCCAGCAGTAGGACAGGGACGAGCTACGAGCAGTACTTC. Its translation is CASSRTGTSYEQYF. The chain recombines TRBV6-6 with TRBJ2-7, with TRBD1 matching 8 bases. The V gene's germline CDR1 is MNHNY and CDR2 SVGAGI (reference sequence). Trimming removed 5 bases from V and 3 bases from J; junction bases left unmatched: 6. The CDR3 is made up of 14 amino acids.

This chain connects TRBV7-2 to TRBJ1-1; D possibly corresponds to TRBD1 (6 bases). The length of the CDR3 is 15 residues. V was cut by 2 bases and J by 4 bases, with 14 bases left in between. The V gene's germline CDR1 is SGHTA and CDR2 FQGNSA. CDR3 sequence (DNA): TGTGCCAGCAGCTTATCAGGGGTAGGGGGCACTGAAGCTTTCTTT. Its protein is CASSLSGVGGTEAFF.

This chain connects TRBV5-1 to TRBJ1-4; 9 positions agree with TRBD1. V lost 4 bases and J lost 4; bases outside the gene matches: 2. Germline CDR1 reads SGHRS; CDR2 reads YFSETQ. This CDR3 spans 14 amino acids. This CDR3 reads CASSGGQGNEKLFF. The CDR3, as DNA: TGCGCCAGCAGCGGGGGACAGGGTAATGAAAAACTGTTTTTT.

V is TRBV5-1 and J is TRBJ2-1, with D perhaps TRBD2 (6 bases). V was pared by 4 bases and J by 9 bases, with 8 bases between. The CDR3 covers 11 residues. The germline CDR1 and CDR2 sequences are SGHRS and YFSETQ. This CDR3 is CASSLEGEQFF. The CDR3 bases are TGCGCCAGCAGCCTGGAGGGTGAGCAGTTCTTC.

The rearrangement uses TRBV7-6 and TRBJ2-5, with 8 bases matching TRBD2. With V trimmed by 4 bases and J by 2 bases, 6 bases remained unmatched. The CDR3 has 15 amino acids. Per germline, CDR1 SGHVS and CDR2 FNYEAQ. CDR3: CASSSNGLAQETQYF. The CDR3 DNA follows: TGTGCCAGCAGCTCAAACGGACTAGCTCAAGAGACCCAGTACTTC.

The sample holds one count of this clone. V gene TRBV7-9 combines with J gene TRBJ2-7; D ambiguous. Trimming took 6 bases from V and 7 from J, leaving 13 bases between them. The CDR3 contains 12 residues. CDR1 and CDR2 from the germline V gene are SEHNR and FQNEAQ (reference sequence). The CDR3 DNA sequence: TGTGCCAGCAGTCAATCGGGTGGAGAGCAGTACTTC. Translating it yields CASSQSGGEQYF.

This clone has a handful of counts. The chain carries TRBV5-6 and TRBJ2-7; perhaps TRBD1 as D (6 bases). CDR1 is SGHDT and CDR2 is YYEEEE in the germline V gene. This CDR3 has 15 amino acids. The V and J ends lost 5 bases and 3 bases respectively, with 18 bases between them. CDR3: CASSYSGTSIYEQYF. The CDR3 coding sequence is TGTGCCAGCAGTTATTCGGGGACATCGATCTACGAGCAGTACTTC.

This chain connects TRBV5-1 to TRBJ2-3; D call uncertain. The ends were cut back, 2 bases at V and 2 bases at J, with 9 bases in the middle. This CDR3 has 14 residues. Germline V gene sequence: CDR1 SGHRS, CDR2 YFSETQ. CDR3 DNA: TGCGCCAGCAGCTTAATTCAGGACACAGATACGCAGTATTTT. Encoded protein: CASSLIQDTDTQYF.

This clone was counted between two and nine times. This sequence joins TRBV4-3 and TRBJ1-5; D gene ambiguous. Germline V gene lookup returns CDR1 LGHNA and CDR2 YSLEER. The CDR3 contains 15 residues. V shed 2 bases and J shed 0 bases, with 8 bases lying between them. CDR3 sequence: CASSQQAYSNQPQHF. The CDR3 DNA follows: TGCGCCAGCAGCCAACAGGCGTATAGCAATCAGCCCCAGCATTTT.

This chain joins TRBV4-1 and TRBJ1-2; D is possibly TRBD1 (5 bases). The V gene lost 0 bases and the J gene lost 4 bases, with 15 bases spanning the gap. The CDR3 totals 16 residues. Germline-derived CDR1 and CDR2 are MGHRA and YSYEKL. This CDR3 is CASSQDWGVVGYGYTF. CDR3 nucleotide sequence: TGCGCCAGCAGCCAAGATTGGGGGGTCGTTGGCTATGGCTACACCTTC.